These T cell receptor beta chains were read from a single sample in a study of CD8+ T cells in alopecia areata. Assay: immunoSEQ multiplex PCR; the TCRdb copy retains only in-frame clones and omits some. The sample holds 110,000 or so clones, 50% to 65% seen once. The specimen comprised CD4+ T cells sorted from blood, sampled at week 24, from a patient treated with tofacitinib. The receptor source for this set is a human donor with alopecia areata. Each CDR3 is given with its conserved first and last residue.

v_gene,len,CDR3aa
TRBV7-9,16,CASSLAGALAKNIQYF
TRBV29-1,11,CSVENYNEQFF
TRBV30,14,CASTRRHPNYGYTF
TRBV29-1,14,CSALPRQLNTEAFF
TRBV29-1,13,CSVSDRGVDTQYF
TRBV5-1,12,CASSLDQETQYF
TRBV7-9,15,CAAPNPNAAEDTQYF
TRBV4-2,16,CASSQEEGRAAGGYTF
TRBV29-1,13,CSVGAGVTGELFF
TRBV7-2,14,CASSPAGSNQPQHF
TRBV5-1,14,CASSIGDAYNEQFF
TRBV2,11,CASSALDTQYF
TRBV5-1,14,CASSLQGPNYEQYF
TRBV5-6,15,CASSFMDRVTAEAFF
TRBV10-3,13,CAIMGAFGTEAFF
TRBV15,14,CATSRADSSHEQYF
TRBV4-1,16,CASSQPTQGRGSPLHF
TRBV2,14,CASRDNSNTGELFF
TRBV19,11,CASTGANVLTF
TRBV2,15,CASSPSDRGAYGYTF
TRBV28,12,CASSSAGYEQYF
TRBV15,12,CATSRVDQPQHF
TRBV5-1,14,CASNPGPGGAEQFF
TRBV11-2,18,CASSQRTSGGMYQETQYF
TRBV29-1,15,CSALPSGTGIETQYF
TRBV5-1,15,CASSFSGATGDTQYF
TRBV2,11,CASTLNRGAFF
TRBV29-1,14,CSVVGEGTNEKLFF
TRBV5-1,15,CASSLAPGPQNGYTF
TRBV6-5,13,CASGDRRKVGYTF
TRBV5-6,14,CASSQKGLEETQYF
TRBV5-1,14,CASSLSQGNHQAFF
TRBV6-5,16,CASSSPRGGANYGYTF
TRBV4-3,19,CASSQDLPTADSYNSPLHF
TRBV7-8,14,CASSLRESQETQYF
TRBV30,16,CAWSVPAGGGNEKLFF
TRBV29-1,14,CSVEVFGTNYGYTF
TRBV5-1,14,CASSFEGSAGELFF
TRBV30,17,CAWSQAHSGGPTGTQYF
TRBV7-2,14,CASSLDRYGYEQYF
TRBV2,20,CASSERGQGLISDGTGELFF
TRBV5-4,14,CASSLSTRGETQYF
TRBV5-6,14,CASSRRGPNTEAFF
TRBV4-1,15,CASSRSGSSYNEQFF
TRBV7-9,15,CASSSGRGPTGELFF
TRBV4-3,15,CASSPHLLGLTEAFF
TRBV29-1,15,CSVERSGGPARTQYF
TRBV29-1,15,CSVVLDRKSSYEQYF
TRBV6-6,13,CASTPGRDYGYTF
TRBV10-3,12,CAISDGSYEQYF
TRBV4-1,15,CASSQDSGPSYGYTF
TRBV7-8,16,CASSLAPAGNDQPQHF
TRBV6-5,12,CASTTGGNGYTF
TRBV7-9,15,CASSEGGSTKNIQYF
TRBV5-4,17,CASSLASGDILNTEAFF
TRBV6-5,14,CASSRLAGGYEQYF
TRBV5-4,16,CASSLGGGAGANVLTF
TRBV7-2,14,CASSLVDLRNEQFF
TRBV18,13,CASSPMDLSTQYF
TRBV29-1,14,CSVLTSGQGYGYTF